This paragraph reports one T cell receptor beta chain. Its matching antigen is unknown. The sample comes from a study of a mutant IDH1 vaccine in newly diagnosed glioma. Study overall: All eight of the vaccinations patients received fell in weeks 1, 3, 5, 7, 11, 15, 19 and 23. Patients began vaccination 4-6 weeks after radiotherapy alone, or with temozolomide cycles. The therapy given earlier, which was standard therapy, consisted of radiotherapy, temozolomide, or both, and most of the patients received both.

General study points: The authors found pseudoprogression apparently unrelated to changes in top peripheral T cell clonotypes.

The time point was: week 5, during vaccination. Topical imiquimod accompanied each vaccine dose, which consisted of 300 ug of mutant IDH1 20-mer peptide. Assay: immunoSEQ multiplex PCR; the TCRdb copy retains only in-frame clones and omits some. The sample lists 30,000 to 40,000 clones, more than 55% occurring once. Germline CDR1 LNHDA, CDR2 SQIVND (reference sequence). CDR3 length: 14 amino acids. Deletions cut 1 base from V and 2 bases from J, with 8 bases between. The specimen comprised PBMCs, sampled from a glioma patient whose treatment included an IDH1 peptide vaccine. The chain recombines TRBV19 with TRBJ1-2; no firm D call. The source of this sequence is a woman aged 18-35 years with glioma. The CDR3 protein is CASSIAVRNYGYTF. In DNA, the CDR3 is TGTGCCAGTAGTATAGCGGTCAGGAACTATGGCTACACCTTC.